The 13 T cell receptor beta chains in this list originate from one sample, sequenced in a study of T cells in Graves' hyperthyroidism and ophthalmopathy. Regions amplified from RNA transcripts were the TCR beta CDR3 regions. HTBI primers were employed in a first-round RT-PCR of the TCR CDR3. TCRdb itself ran the multiplex PCR reads through MiXCR, one entry per CDR3 protein. The repertoire holds around 290,000 distinct CDR3 sequences, with roughly 15% as singletons. Sequenced sample: blood. The source is a young woman with Graves' hyperthyroidism that later progressed to Graves' ophthalmopathy.

The table lists this clonotype with many counts. The chain combines TRBV6-1 with TRBJ2-7; 9 nucleotides align to TRBD1. This CDR3 is built from 16 residues. Germline assignment: CDR1 MNHNS and CDR2 SASEGT. Germline trimming cut 6 bases from V and 0 bases from J; bases unmatched to any gene: 9. CDR3 sequence reads: CASRNAGTGISYEQYF. In DNA form, the CDR3 reads TGTGCCAGCAGAAACGCCGGGACAGGGATCTCCTACGAGCAGTACTTC.

The gene calls are TRBV20-1 and TRBJ2-1; D ambiguous. CDR3 length: 15 amino acids. The germline V gene has CDR1 DFQATT and CDR2 SNEGSKA (reference sequence). Trimming removed 5 bases from V and 4 bases from J, with 18 bases in between. The CDR3 nucleotides are TGCAGTGCTCCCGACAAGGAATATCCATACAATGAGCAGTTCTTC. Translated: CSAPDKEYPYNEQFF.

This clonotype was seen ten or more times. The V and J genes are TRBV6-1 and TRBJ2-1; TRBD2 agrees at 7 bases. J was trimmed by 5 bases and V by 10 bases; bases with no gene match: 2. CDR1 is MNHNS, CDR2 SASEGT, per germline. This CDR3 spans 11 amino acids. The DNA of the CDR3 is TGTGCCATGCGGGAGAACAATGAGCAGTTCTTC. Residues: CAMRENNEQFF.

The chain recombines TRBV5-6 with TRBJ1-6, with unresolved D. The CDR3 extends over 13 amino acids. In germline, CDR1 is SGHDT, CDR2 YYEEEE. V was clipped by 4 bases and J by 8 bases, with 10 bases between them. The CDR3 region is CASSHSHDSPLHF. In DNA form, the CDR3 reads TGTGCCAGCAGCCATAGTCATGATTCACCCCTCCACTTT.

This clonotype occurred many times. This rearrangement joins TRBV7-6 to TRBJ2-5; D perhaps matches TRBD1 (6 bases). Germline CDR1 and CDR2: SGHVS and FNYEAQ. Trimming took off 1 base at V and 3 bases at J, with 18 bases between the two ends. This CDR3 is 17 amino acids long. CDR3 amino acids: CASSLVRDTGKKETQYF. In DNA, the CDR3 is TGTGCCAGCAGCTTAGTCCGGGACACTGGGAAAAAAGAGACCCAGTACTTC.

This clonotype showed up many times. The chain combines TRBV28 with TRBJ2-2; D is possibly TRBD1 (6 bases). V was pared by 2 bases and J by 5 bases, with 21 bases between. The germline V gene has CDR1 MDHEN and CDR2 SYDVKM. The CDR3 has 18 amino acids. CDR3 sequence: CASSLEDRAPGWTGELFF. CDR3 coding DNA: TGTGCCAGCAGTTTAGAGGACAGAGCCCCCGGGTGGACCGGGGAGCTGTTTTTT.

This clonotype was observed at least ten times. This sequence joins TRBV20-1 and TRBJ2-7; 7 nucleotides line up with TRBD1. The CDR3 is made up of 14 amino acids. CDR1 and CDR2 (germline): DFQATT, SNEGSKA (reference sequence). The V gene end was trimmed by 0 bases and the J gene end by 4 bases; junction bases not matched to a gene: 6. The CDR3 loop reads CSARDDRELYEQYF. The CDR3 bases are TGCAGTGCTAGAGATGACAGGGAACTGTACGAGCAGTACTTC.

This clonotype was detected many times. The CDR3 region is CASSSQTPKEKLFF. As DNA, the CDR3 is TGTGCCAGCAGTTCCCAGACTCCAAAGGAAAAACTGTTTTTT. This chain connects TRBV28 to TRBJ1-4, with D unclear. The germline V gene has CDR1 MDHEN and CDR2 SYDVKM. V lost 4 bases and J 8 bases, leaving 14 bases between the germline ends. This CDR3 region has 14 residues. Full variable domain (rest looked up from reference TRBV28 and TRBJ1-4): DVKVTQSSRYLVKRTGEKVFLECVQDMDHENMFWYRQDPGLGLRLIYFSYDVKMKEKGDIPEGYSVSREKKERFSLILESASTNQTSMYLCASSSQTPKEKLFFGSGTQLSVL.

At least ten counts were recorded for this clonotype. CDR3 DNA: TGTGCCAGCAGTCCCCTGAGGGTAGGCGGTGAAAAACTGTTTTTT. Its translation: CASSPLRVGGEKLFF. The genes are TRBV27 and TRBJ1-4; D unresolved. CDR1 and CDR2 from the germline V gene are MNHEY and SMNVEV (reference sequence). The V gene lost 5 bases and the J gene lost 7 bases, with 17 bases spanning the gap. The CDR3 loop spans 15 amino acids. Together with reference TRBV27 and TRBJ1-4, the CDR3 gives the full variable domain: EAQVTQNPRYLITVTGKKLTVTCSQNMNHEYMSWYRQDPGLGLRQIYYSMNVEVTDKGDVPEGYKVSRKEKRNFPLILESPSPNQTSLYFCASSPLRVGGEKLFFGSGTQLSVL.

Regarding this clonotype: A much more abundant neighbour one base away suggests this may be a read error. The chain uses TRBV28 and TRBJ2-7; the D gene is possibly TRBD1 (6 bases). The CDR3 has 12 residues. Germline CDR1 and CDR2: MDHEN and SYDVKM. In nucleotides, the CDR3 is TGTACCACCTGGGACACCCCCTACGAGCAGTACTTC. As protein: CTTWDTPYEQYF.

This clonotype was detected a few times. An end of the junction does not agree with germline; a read error may underlie this. The rearrangement links TRBV7-7 to TRBJ2-5; D not resolved. CDR3 length: 14 amino acids. In germline, CDR1 is SSHAT, CDR2 FNYEAQ (reference sequence). The CDR3 bases are TGTGCTAGCAGCCGTTCCTCTGGTCTGGAGACCCAGTACTTC. This encodes CASSRSSGLETQYF.

This clonotype was seen a few times. The chain uses TRBV5-1 and TRBJ2-1; 12 bases are shared with TRBD2. The J segment lost 8 bases and the V segment lost 2 bases, leaving 5 bases of the junction unmatched. The CDR3 is made up of 15 amino acids. The germline V gene encodes CDR1 SGHRS and CDR2 YFSETQ. The CDR3 DNA is TGCGCCAGCAGCTTCCGACTAGCGGGAGAGGATGAGCAGTTCTTC. It yields the protein CASSFRLAGEDEQFF.

In its sample, this clonotype was seen many times. The V and J genes are TRBV6-1 and TRBJ2-7; no definite D call. The germline V gene encodes CDR1 MNHNS and CDR2 SASEGT. The V and J ends lost 6 bases and 3 bases respectively, with 12 bases between them. The CDR3 contains 13 residues. Here the CDR3 reads CASRGFNGYEQYF. The CDR3 nucleotides are TGTGCCAGCAGGGGTTTTAACGGCTACGAGCAGTACTTC.